What follows are 5 T cell receptor beta chains derived from one specimen sequenced in a study of cytomegalovirus exposure and HLA in healthy donors. With 60 Vbeta and 13 Jbeta primers, the PCR was carried out. This table comes from immunoSEQ multiplex PCR, and its TCRdb copy is limited to in-frame clones, with some not included. This sample has under 150,000 clones, with roughly four fifths found just once. The sample comprised PBMCs. These receptors were taken from a girl aged 2-10 years in good health and CMV-seronegative.

The chain carries TRBV9 and TRBJ2-1; TRBD1 might be the D (7 bases). V was trimmed by 3 bases and J by 8 bases, leaving 24 bases between them. Germline lookup yields CDR1 SGDLS and CDR2 YYNGEE. The CDR3 runs 17 residues. This CDR3 reads CASSAGLTGMGRHEQFF. CDR3 coding DNA: TGTGCCAGCAGCGCCGGACTGACAGGGATGGGGAGGCATGAGCAGTTCTTC.

This clone was observed once. The chain is built from TRBV18 and TRBJ2-1; weak D call: TRBD1 (5 bases). Germline lookup yields CDR1 KGHSH and CDR2 LQKENI. This CDR3 comprises 17 residues. Trimming removed 3 bases from V and 2 bases from J, with 17 bases in between. CDR3 residues: CASSPSGGRGPYNEQFF. For the CDR3, the DNA is TGTGCCAGCTCACCGTCGGGTGGTAGGGGTCCCTACAATGAGCAGTTCTTC. Full variable domain (missing parts from reference TRBV18 and TRBJ2-1): NAGVMQNPRHLVRRRGQEARLRCSPMKGHSHVYWYRQLPEEGLKFMVYLQKENIIDESGMPKERFSAEFPKEGPSILRIQQVVRGDSAAYFCASSPSGGRGPYNEQFFGPGTRLTVL.

This clone was detected only a few times. The rearrangement joins TRBV28 to TRBJ1-1; 7 bases match TRBD1. The CDR3 sequence is 15 residues long. The trim removed 7 bases at V and 5 bases at J, leaving 13 bases unmatched. Per the germline V gene, CDR1 is MDHEN and CDR2 is SYDVKM. CDR3 region: CASTGGGTGETEAFF. The CDR3, as DNA: TGTGCCAGCACCGGGGGGGGAACAGGGGAGACTGAAGCTTTCTTT.

The V and J genes are TRBV30 and TRBJ2-1, with D maybe TRBD2 (5 bases). V gave up 3 bases and J gave up 10 bases, with 13 bases separating them. Germline lookup yields CDR1 GTSNPN and CDR2 SVGIG (reference sequence). This CDR3 has 12 amino acids. The CDR3 bases are TGTGCCTGGAGCCCCGCGACGGGGGAGCAGTTCTTC. Protein: CAWSPATGEQFF.

This clone was counted a few times. V gene TRBV28 combines with J gene TRBJ2-7, with 7 bases that match TRBD1. The germline gives CDR1 MDHEN, CDR2 SYDVKM. With 4 bases clipped from V and 6 bases from J, the junction kept 15 bases outside the gene matches. The CDR3 has 16 residues. The CDR3 sequence: CASSSTGVLSPGEQYF. The CDR3, as DNA: TGTGCCAGCAGTTCCACAGGGGTCTTATCTCCTGGCGAGCAGTACTTC.